A single sample gave rise to the 18 T cell receptor beta chains below, sequenced in a study of T cell responses to AZD1222 COVID-19 vaccine. The assay was immunoSEQ multiplex PCR, and TCRdb's table has in-frame clones only and misses some. The sample yields tens of thousands of clones, 70% to 90% seen once. The sequencing used peripheral blood, collected on day 0 of AZD1222 vaccination. The receptors here all came from an adult in good health.

V and J are TRBV10-3 and TRBJ2-1; 11 bases agree with TRBD1. Germline CDR1 reads ENHRY; CDR2 reads SYGVKD. Unmatched junction bases numbered 8, after V lost 6 bases and J lost 7 bases. This CDR3 has 15 amino acids. CDR3 sequence: CAIRGPGQGVNEQFF. CDR3 coding DNA: TGTGCCATCAGGGGACCGGGACAGGGGGTGAATGAGCAGTTCTTC.

The V call is TRBV19, the J call TRBJ1-4; no definite D call. The germline V and J ends were trimmed by 4 bases and 8 bases, with 5 bases remaining between them. The CDR3 runs 11 residues. Germline V gene sequence: CDR1 LNHDA, CDR2 SQIVND (reference sequence). CDR3 DNA sequence: TGTGCCAGTAGTAGACAAGAAAAACTGTTTTTT. The encoded protein is CASSRQEKLFF.

CDR3 protein: CASRLTSGGTDTQYF. The CDR3 DNA is TGTGCCAGCAGACTGACTAGCGGAGGCACAGATACGCAGTATTTT. The rearrangement links TRBV11-1 to TRBJ2-3, with 9 bases identical to TRBD2. The germline gives CDR1 SGHAT, CDR2 FQDESV (reference sequence). The ends lost 6 bases at V and 1 base at J; junction bases unmatched: 5. The CDR3 sequence is 15 residues long.

This chain joins TRBV28 and TRBJ1-3; D is unresolved. The CDR3 is 15 amino acids. Trimming took off 8 bases at V and 0 bases at J, with 14 bases between the two ends. Germline-derived CDR1 and CDR2 are MDHEN and SYDVKM. CDR3 nucleotides: TGTGCCAGCCTCAATCAAGGGTTCTCTGGAAACACCATATATTTT. Its translation is CASLNQGFSGNTIYF.

The rearrangement uses TRBV7-8 and TRBJ2-7; 7 nucleotides match TRBD2. J was trimmed by 3 bases and V by 4 bases; bases with no gene match: 6. This CDR3 has 14 amino acids. Looked up from germline, CDR1 is SGHVS and CDR2 is FQNEAQ. The CDR3 sequence: CASSSQGEGYEQYF. CDR3 DNA: TGTGCCAGCAGCTCCCAAGGGGAGGGCTACGAGCAGTACTTC.

The chain couples TRBV28 to TRBJ1-3; D is unclear. This CDR3 comprises 15 residues. V was shortened by 2 bases and J by 0 bases, with 8 bases between the two germline ends. The germline V gene has CDR1 MDHEN and CDR2 SYDVKM. CDR3 in DNA: TGTGCCAGCAGTTTAGGCGGCGTCTCTGGAAACACCATATATTTT. It is translated as CASSLGGVSGNTIYF.

This rearrangement joins TRBV28 to TRBJ1-2; 8 bases are a match to TRBD1. Germline CDR1 is MDHEN and CDR2 is SYDVKM. The CDR3 is 15 residues long. The junction had 9 bases not matched to a gene; V was cut back by 6 bases and J by 3 bases. CDR3 in DNA: TGTGCCAGCAGCGGACAGGGTGTTTTAGACTATGGCTACACCTTC. Translation gives CASSGQGVLDYGYTF.

This clone was detected ten times or more. The genes are TRBV5-4 and TRBJ1-2, with D perhaps matching TRBD1 (5 bases). The CDR3 is 15 residues long. V lost 4 bases and J lost 6, with 19 bases in between. The germline V gene has CDR1 SGHNT and CDR2 YYREEE (reference sequence). The CDR3 reads CASSARVLARDGYTF. The CDR3 bases are TGTGCCAGCAGCGCCAGGGTCTTGGCTCGCGATGGCTACACCTTC.

The V gene is TRBV25-1, the J gene TRBJ2-2; the D call may be TRBD1 or TRBD2 (5 bases each). The V gene lost 5 bases and the J gene lost 5 bases, with 12 bases spanning the gap. The CDR3 sequence is 14 residues long. The V gene's germline CDR1 is MGHDK and CDR2 SYGVNS. The CDR3 DNA is TGTGCCAGCAGTTTCCGCAGGGAGACCGGGGAGCTGTTTTTT. It is translated as CASSFRRETGELFF.

The chain joins TRBV6-5 to TRBJ2-3; no definite D call. Germline assignment: CDR1 MNHEY and CDR2 SVGAGI. The CDR3 runs 11 residues. V gave up 2 bases and J gave up 6 bases, with 3 bases separating them. CDR3: CASSYGDTQYF. In DNA, the CDR3 is TGTGCCAGCAGTTACGGGGATACGCAGTATTTT.

The chain couples TRBV7-8 to TRBJ2-1; D gene uncertain. Germline V lookup: CDR1 SGHVS, CDR2 FQNEAQ. The CDR3 length is 15 residues. V gave up 4 bases and J gave up 3 bases, with 13 bases separating them. The CDR3 spells CASSSSNYYYNEQFF. DNA for the CDR3: TGTGCCAGCAGCTCATCCAACTACTACTACAATGAGCAGTTCTTC.

CDR3: CAWSGGTAAHSNQPQHF. CDR3 in DNA: TGTGCCTGGAGTGGCGGGACAGCCGCTCATAGCAATCAGCCCCAGCATTTT. V is TRBV30 and J is TRBJ1-5; 7 bases map to TRBD1. Germline CDR1 and CDR2: GTSNPN and SVGIG (reference sequence). Trimming took 1 base from V and 0 from J; bases not matched to a gene: 9. The CDR3 contains 17 residues.

V gene TRBV5-4 combines with J gene TRBJ1-5; possible D gene TRBD1, 6 bases. The V end was cut by 3 bases, the J end by 5 bases, with 15 bases between. This CDR3 comprises 15 residues. Germline V lookup: CDR1 SGHNT, CDR2 YYREEE (reference sequence). CDR3 nucleotide sequence: TGTGCCAGCAGCTCGGGGGGGGCGCGGGATCAGCCCCAGCATTTT. This translates into CASSSGGARDQPQHF.

This rearrangement joins TRBV18 to TRBJ2-7, with TRBD1 matching over 9 bases. The CDR3 contains 16 residues. Germline V CDR1 and CDR2: KGHSH, LQKENI. Germline trimming cut 0 bases from V and 0 bases from J; bases unmatched to any gene: 3. The CDR3: CASSPPATGGSYEQYF. The CDR3 nucleotides read TGTGCCAGCTCACCACCGGCGACAGGGGGCTCCTACGAGCAGTACTTC.

V usage is TRBV28 and J usage is TRBJ1-5; a possible D gene is TRBD1 (5 bases). Germline CDR1 reads MDHEN; CDR2 reads SYDVKM. Trimming took off 5 bases at V and 7 bases at J, with 15 bases between the two ends. CDR3 length equals 14 residues. The CDR3 spells CASSTSGGTQPQHF. The CDR3 DNA reads TGTGCCAGCAGTACCTCCGGGGGTACCCAGCCCCAGCATTTT.

V usage is TRBV28 and J usage is TRBJ1-3; TRBD1 might be the D (5 bases). CDR1 is MDHEN and CDR2 is SYDVKM in the germline V gene. V shed 7 bases and J shed 2 bases, with 12 bases lying between them. This CDR3 is 14 amino acids long. DNA for the CDR3: TGTGCCAGCATTTCCGGAGGGGCTGGAAACACCATATATTTT. Its protein product is CASISGGAGNTIYF. Drawing the rest from reference TRBV28 and TRBJ1-3, the complete variable domain is DVKVTQSSRYLVKRTGEKVFLECVQDMDHENMFWYRQDPGLGLRLIYFSYDVKMKEKGDIPEGYSVSREKKERFSLILESASTNQTSMYLCASISGGAGNTIYFGEGSWLTVV.

Note on this clone: Different DNA sequences within this sample yield the same CDR3. The chain uses TRBV5-6 and TRBJ2-2, with D possibly being TRBD1 (6 bases). The CDR3 runs 16 residues. Germline-derived CDR1 and CDR2 are SGHDT and YYEEEE. V was pared by 2 bases and J by 4 bases, with 15 bases between. CDR3 nucleotides: TGTGCCAGCAGCTTCAACCCAACAGGGCTCACCGGGGAGCTGTTTTTT. Translating it yields CASSFNPTGLTGELFF.

The J gene is TRBJ2-1, the V gene TRBV11-2; D is possibly TRBD2 (6 bases). Per germline, CDR1 SGHAT and CDR2 FQNNGV. The CDR3 runs to 16 residues. Trimming took off 3 bases at V and 0 bases at J, with 12 bases between the two ends. Written as DNA, the CDR3 is TGTGCCAGCAGCTTTCGTCGCGGGAACTCCTACAATGAGCAGTTCTTC. The encoded protein is CASSFRRGNSYNEQFF.